The T cell receptor beta chain described here comes from a study of CD8+ T cells in alopecia areata. General observations from the study: Scalp and blood samples kept many expanded lesional clones throughout tofacitinib.

Treatment noted: oral pan-JAK inhibitor, 5-10 mg twice daily. To note about this clone: Its antigen is not known.

The germline V gene encodes CDR1 SNHLY and CDR2 FYNNEI. With 4 bases clipped from V and 5 bases from J, the junction kept 6 bases outside the gene matches. CDR3 size: 14 residues. In each case, RNA was isolated and then reverse transcribed into cDNA as the sequencing template. TCRdb's table, derived via immunoSEQ multiplex PCR, lists solely in-frame clones and lacks some. The data contain fewer than 200,000 clones, approximately 62% of them singletons. The rearrangement links TRBV2 to TRBJ1-1, with TRBD1 matching over 8 bases. The TCR comes from a human donor with alopecia areata. The specimen was CD4+ T cells sorted from blood, collected at week 24, from a patient treated with tofacitinib. The CDR3 region is CASSARTGRTEAFF. CDR3 nucleotide sequence: TGTGCCAGCAGTGCCCGGACAGGGCGGACTGAAGCTTTCTTT.